This T cell receptor (beta chain) was recovered during a study of T cell repertoires in cytomegalovirus infection. The overall study: Based on public TCR beta signatures, there were indications of CMV infection and of a matching HLA type. Findings of the study overall: Carriage of CMV together with the relevant HLA was identifiable through cumulative public TCR beta family frequency.

Germline CDR1 is SGHRS and CDR2 is YFSETQ. Between the trimmed V and J ends, which lost 2 bases and 2 bases, there was a span of 11 bases. The CDR3 sequence is 14 residues long. Comment on this clonotype: Its antigen is as yet unknown.

Using its own MiXCR run on the reads, TCRdb lists one record per CDR3 protein. The table records about 740,000 distinct CDR3 sequences, under 40% of them present only once. The chain carries TRBV5-1 and TRBJ2-7; D perhaps matches TRBD2 (5 bases). Source material: PBMCs. The sequence was obtained from a human donor in good health (CMV status not recorded). Some clones in this sample may be carry-over from other donors' samples. The CDR3 region is CASSFSGFTYEQYF. The CDR3 bases are TGCGCCAGCAGCTTCTCGGGGTTCACCTACGAGCAGTACTTC. Full variable domain (missing parts from reference TRBV5-1 and TRBJ2-7): KAGVTQTPRYLIKTRGQQVTLSCSPISGHRSVSWYQQTPGQGLQFLFEYFSETQRNKGNFPGRFSGRQFSNSRSEMNVSTLELGDSALYLCASSFSGFTYEQYFGPGTRLTVT.